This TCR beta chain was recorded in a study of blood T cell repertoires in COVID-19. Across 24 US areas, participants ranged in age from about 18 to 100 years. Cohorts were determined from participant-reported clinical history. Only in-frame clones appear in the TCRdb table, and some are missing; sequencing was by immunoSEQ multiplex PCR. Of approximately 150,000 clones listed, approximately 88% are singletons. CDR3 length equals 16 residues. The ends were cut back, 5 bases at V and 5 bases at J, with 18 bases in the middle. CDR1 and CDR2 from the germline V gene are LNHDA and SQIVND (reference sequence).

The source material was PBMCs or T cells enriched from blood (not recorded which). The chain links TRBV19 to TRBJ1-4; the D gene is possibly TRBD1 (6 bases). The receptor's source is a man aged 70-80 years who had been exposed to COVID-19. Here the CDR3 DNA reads TGTGCCAGTAGTGGGGCAGGGGTAACGGTAAATGAAAAACTGTTTTTT. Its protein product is CASSGAGVTVNEKLFF.